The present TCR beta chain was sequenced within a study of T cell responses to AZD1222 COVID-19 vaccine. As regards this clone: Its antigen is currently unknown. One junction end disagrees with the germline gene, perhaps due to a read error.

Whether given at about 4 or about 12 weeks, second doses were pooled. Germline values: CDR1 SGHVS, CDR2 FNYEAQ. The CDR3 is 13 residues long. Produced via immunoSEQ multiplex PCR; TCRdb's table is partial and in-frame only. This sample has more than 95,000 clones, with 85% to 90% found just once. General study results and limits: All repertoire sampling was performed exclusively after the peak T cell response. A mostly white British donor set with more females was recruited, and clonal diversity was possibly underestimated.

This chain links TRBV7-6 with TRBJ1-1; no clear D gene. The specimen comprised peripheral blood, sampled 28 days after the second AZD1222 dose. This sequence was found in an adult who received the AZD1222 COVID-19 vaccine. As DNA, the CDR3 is TGTGCCAGCAGCTTACGGCGGAACGCTGAAGCTTTCTTT. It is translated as CASSLRRNAEAFF.